This is a list of T cell receptor beta chains from one sample in a study of cytomegalovirus exposure and HLA in healthy donors. TCRdb keeps only in-frame clones here, not all; method: immunoSEQ multiplex PCR. The sample data list approximately 96,000 clones. The sample taken for sequencing was PBMCs. These receptors were taken from a girl aged 5-17 years in good health and CMV-seropositive. CDR3s include the opening cysteine and the closing phenylalanine or tryptophan. A D gene is named only where the DNA matches it firmly.

j_call d_call v_call cdr3_nt cdr3_aa
TRBJ1-1 TRBD1 TRBV28 TGTGCCAGCAGTCTACGAGGGGGCGGAGCTTGGAACACTGAAGCTTTCTTT CASSLRGGGAWNTEAFF
TRBJ1-2 TRBD1 TRBV5-4 TGTGCCAGCAGCTTGGTGTGGGCAGGGGGCTATGGCTACACCTTC CASSLVWAGGYGYTF
TRBJ2-2 TRBD2 TRBV5-1 TGCGCCAGCAGCTTGGGCACAACTAGCGGGGGGGCCGTGACCGGGGAGCTGTTTTTT CASSLGTTSGGAVTGELFF
TRBJ1-1 TRBD1 TRBV4-3 TGCGCCAGCAGCCTCGGACAGGGGACTGAAGCTTTCTTT CASSLGQGTEAFF
TRBJ2-2 - TRBV9 TGTGCCAGCAGTCAAACACGGCGCGGCACCGGGGAGCTGTTTTTT CASSQTRRGTGELFF
TRBJ1-2 TRBD1 TRBV9 TGTGCCAGCAGCCCATGGACAGGGGGCTTGGATGGCTACACCTTC CASSPWTGGLDGYTF
TRBJ1-5 TRBD1 TRBV7-2 TGTGCCAGCAGCCAAACCGGGACAGGGATCAATCAGCCCCAGCATTTT CASSQTGTGINQPQHF
TRBJ2-2 - TRBV5-1 TGCGCCAGCAGCACCACAGGGAACGGGGAGCTGTTTTTT CASSTTGNGELFF
TRBJ2-5 - TRBV19 TGTGCCAGTAGTATTGGCGGGGGGACAGGGGAGACCCAGTACTTC CASSIGGGTGETQYF
TRBJ1-2 - TRBV6-1 TGTGCCAGCAGTTTTACCTCCGCGAACTATGGCTACACCTTC CASSFTSANYGYTF
TRBJ2-3 TRBD1 TRBV4-3 TGCGCCAGCAGCCCCCAGGACAGGGGTTCCACAGATACGCAGTATTTT CASSPQDRGSTDTQYF
TRBJ2-5 TRBD2 TRBV6-1 TGTGCCAGCAGTGAATCCCCTAGCGGGGGGTGGGAGACCCAGTACTTC CASSESPSGGWETQYF
TRBJ1-1 - TRBV30 TGTGCGCTGGAGGGGATGAACACTGAAGATTTCTTT CALEGMNTEDFF
TRBJ1-1 TRBD1 TRBV9 TGTGCCAGCAGCCCTGGGACAGCCACAGGGGACACTGAAGCTTTCTTT CASSPGTATGDTEAFF
TRBJ1-1 TRBD1 TRBV2 TGTGCCAGCAGAGGAAGGGACAGGGTCGGAACTGAAGCTTTCTTT CASRGRDRVGTEAFF
TRBJ2-1 - TRBV4-2 TGTGCCAGCAGCCAAGAGATTCACGGTTCCTACAATGAGCAGTTCTTC CASSQEIHGSYNEQFF
TRBJ2-6 - TRBV6-5 TGTGCCAGCAGTACAACCCAGGGAGGGGCCAACGTCCTGACTTTC CASSTTQGGANVLTF
TRBJ1-5 TRBD1 TRBV11-2 TGTGCCAGCAGTTTGACAGGGGGCGAAAGCAATCAGCCCCAGCATTTT CASSLTGGESNQPQHF
TRBJ2-7 TRBD2 TRBV4-1 TGCGCCAGCAGCCAAAGGGACTATTCCTACGAGCAGTACTTC CASSQRDYSYEQYF
TRBJ2-7 - TRBV5-4 TGTGCCAGCAGCTTGGATCCAGGACGGGGAGGATCCTACGAGCAGTACTTC CASSLDPGRGGSYEQYF
TRBJ2-5 - TRBV15 TGTGCCACCAGCAGAGCTAGGACAGAAGAGACCCAGTACTTC CATSRARTEETQYF
TRBJ1-1 - TRBV29-1 TGCAGCGTTGTTCCTCACGGGAACACTGAAGCTTTCTTT CSVVPHGNTEAFF
TRBJ2-7 - TRBV7-9 TGTGCCAGCACGACCGACACCGGGACAAGCGCCTACGAGCAGTACTTC CASTTDTGTSAYEQYF
TRBJ1-1 - TRBV10-2 TGCGCCAGCATGGAGAAGCGGATGACTGAAGCTTTCTTT CASMEKRMTEAFF
TRBJ2-5 - TRBV2 TGTGCCAGCAGTGGGCGGGGTAAATCAGGAGAGACCCAGTACTTC CASSGRGKSGETQYF
TRBJ2-4 - TRBV6-1 TGTGCCAGCAGTGGGGAAACAGGGAGATTAGCCAAAAACATTCAGTACTTC CASSGETGRLAKNIQYF
TRBJ1-6 - TRBV6-1 TGTGCCAGCAGTGAAGACAGGGACCGTTCACCCCTCCACTTT CASSEDRDRSPLHF
TRBJ1-3 - TRBV6-6 TGTGCCAGCATCAACATGGGGGGGAACCCTGGAAACACCATATATTTT CASINMGGNPGNTIYF
TRBJ2-5 TRBD1 TRBV4-1 TGCGCCAGCAGCCAGGACACAGGGGGCCGAGAGACCCAGTACTTC CASSQDTGGRETQYF
TRBJ2-1 - TRBV18 TGTGCCAGCTCACTAGGGAGCAATGAGCAGTTCTTC CASSLGSNEQFF
TRBJ2-1 TRBD2 TRBV6-5 TGTGCCAGCAGTGCGCGGGGGGCCGGCCTATATGAGCAGTTCTTC CASSARGAGLYEQFF
TRBJ2-5 - TRBV7-6 TGTGCCAGCAGCTTAGTAGCGCGGGAGACCCAGTACTTC CASSLVARETQYF
TRBJ2-2 TRBD1 TRBV4-1 TGCGCCAGCAGCCAAGGTTGGGACAGGGGGCTCACCGGGGAGCTGTTTTTT CASSQGWDRGLTGELFF
TRBJ2-2 - TRBV9 TGTGCCAGCAACCTACCCGGCACCGGGGAGCTGTTTTTT CASNLPGTGELFF
TRBJ1-6 TRBD1 TRBV4-1 TGCGCCAGCAGCCAAACCGGGACAGAGGGTTCACCCCTCCACTTT CASSQTGTEGSPLHF
TRBJ2-2 TRBD1 TRBV18 TGTGCCAGCTCGCGCCAGGGGGCAGACACCGGGGAGCTGTTTTTT CASSRQGADTGELFF
TRBJ2-1 TRBD2 TRBV7-2 TGTGCCAGCAGAGCCCCGGGGACTAGCGGGGGGGGAGAGCAGTTCTTC CASRAPGTSGGGEQFF
TRBJ1-3 - TRBV4-3 TGCGCCAGCAGCCAAGATTGGGACAACTCTGGAAACACCATATATTTT CASSQDWDNSGNTIYF
TRBJ1-4 - TRBV2 TGTGCCAGCAGTGAAGCGGCAGGGTTAGTGTCAACTAATGAAAAACTGTTTTTT CASSEAAGLVSTNEKLFF
TRBJ2-7 TRBD1 TRBV18 TGTGCCAGCTCACGGACTGAACAGGGGGGTTACGAGCAGTACTTC CASSRTEQGGYEQYF
TRBJ2-5 TRBD2 TRBV4-2 TGTGCCAGCAGCGCCGGGACTAGCGGGGGGCAACAAGAGACCCAGTACTTC CASSAGTSGGQQETQYF
TRBJ1-4 - TRBV15 TGTGCCACCAGCAGAGATTCGGGCGCAGGGCGGCATGAAAAACTGTTTTTT CATSRDSGAGRHEKLFF
TRBJ2-7 - TRBV29-1 TGCAGCGTTGATGTAGGGGTAGGTAACGAGCAGTACTTC CSVDVGVGNEQYF
TRBJ2-3 TRBD1 TRBV27 TGTGCCAGCAGTAGGACAGGTCCAGATACGCAGTATTTT CASSRTGPDTQYF
TRBJ1-4 - TRBV9 TGTGCCAGCAGCGTAGGTTGGGGCTATGAAAAACTGTTTTTT CASSVGWGYEKLFF
TRBJ2-2 TRBD1 TRBV7-6 TGTGCCAGCAGCTTAGAAGGGGGCAGCGGGGAGCTGTTTTTT CASSLEGGSGELFF
TRBJ2-5 - TRBV5-6 TGTGCCAGCAGCCCCGATAGCGGCCAAGAGACCCAGTACTTC CASSPDSGQETQYF
TRBJ1-2 - TRBV7-9 TGTGCCAGCAGCTTAGCCCCGGTCTATGGCTACACCTTC CASSLAPVYGYTF
TRBJ2-3 TRBD1 TRBV6-1 TGTGCCAGCAGTGAAACCGAGGCGACAGGGATCACAGATACGCAGTATTTT CASSETEATGITDTQYF
TRBJ1-1 - TRBV7-3 TGTGCCAGCAGCTTATCAGTGAACACTGAAGCTTTCTTT CASSLSVNTEAFF